Below, 9 T cell receptor beta chains from the same sample are listed, as sequenced in a study of cytomegalovirus exposure and HLA in healthy donors. The table came from immunoSEQ multiplex PCR; TCRdb's copy has only in-frame clones and leaves some out. Of roughly 130,000 clones listed, less than 90% were seen once; the top ten hold under 3%. Sequencing used PBMCs. Every receptor here comes from a man aged 18 to 29 in good health and CMV-seronegative.

The J gene is TRBJ2-7, the V gene TRBV5-6, with D tentatively TRBD1 (5 bases). Trimming cost V 3 bases and J 2 bases, with 9 bases left between them. The CDR3 loop spans 13 amino acids. Germline CDR1 reads SGHDT; CDR2 reads YYEEEE. The CDR3 is CASSSDTAYEQYF. The CDR3, as DNA: TGTGCCAGCAGCTCGGACACAGCCTACGAGCAGTACTTC.

This chain links TRBV6-4 with TRBJ2-7; TRBD1 is a possible D gene (5 bases). The V gene lost 3 bases and the J gene lost 7 bases, with 13 bases spanning the gap. From germline, CDR1 is MRHNA and CDR2 SNTAGT. CDR3 length equals 13 residues. CDR3 nucleotides: TGTGCCAGCAGTGAGTCAGGGTCTCGGGAGCAGTACTTC. It encodes CASSESGSREQYF.

The rearrangement uses TRBV28 and TRBJ2-7; TRBD1 aligns across 7 bases. The CDR3 is 23 amino acids. The germline CDR1 and CDR2 sequences are MDHEN and SYDVKM. V shed 3 bases and J 4 bases; nucleotides not matched to a gene: 33. CDR3 sequence reads: CASSFETGSFWTSSPAAAYEQYF. CDR3 nucleotides: TGTGCCAGCAGTTTTGAGACAGGGTCTTTTTGGACGTCCTCCCCGGCGGCAGCATACGAGCAGTACTTC.

V is TRBV11-1 and J is TRBJ2-7, with D perhaps TRBD2 (5 bases). Germline V CDR1 and CDR2: SGHAT, FQDESV (reference sequence). V lost 2 bases and J lost 2, with 13 bases in between. The CDR3 totals 15 residues. The CDR3 region has the DNA TGTGCCAGCAGCTTACGCGGGCAGGCGGCCTACGAGCAGTACTTC. Protein sequence: CASSLRGQAAYEQYF.

Of note for this clone: At the DNA level, this CDR3 is encoded by other sequences in the same sample as well. This rearrangement joins TRBV28 to TRBJ2-3; 12 nucleotides align to TRBD2. The CDR3 is 16 amino acids. CDR1 and CDR2 (germline): MDHEN, SYDVKM. V gave up 3 bases and J gave up 2 bases; unmatched junction bases: 3. The CDR3 bases are TGTGCCAGCAGTTTCGGACTAGCGGGATCCACAGATACGCAGTATTTT. Its translation is CASSFGLAGSTDTQYF.

This clone showed up just a few times. The genes are TRBV10-3 and TRBJ1-5, with D uncertain. With 8 bases removed from V and 1 base from J, the gap between germline ends came to 6 bases. There are 12 residues in the CDR3. Germline CDR1 ENHRY, CDR2 SYGVKD. In nucleotides, the CDR3 is TGTGCCATCGGCGGGAGCAATCAGCCCCAGCATTTT. Protein product: CAIGGSNQPQHF.

The V and J genes are TRBV18 and TRBJ2-1; 7 positions agree with TRBD2. V lost 1 base and J lost 7; bases outside the gene matches: 7. The germline gives CDR1 KGHSH, CDR2 LQKENI. There are 15 residues in the CDR3. The CDR3 loop is CASSPRPGGGNEQFF. CDR3 DNA: TGTGCCAGCTCACCACGACCGGGAGGCGGGAATGAGCAGTTCTTC.

V usage is TRBV28 and J usage is TRBJ2-3, with D tentatively TRBD1 (5 bases). Trimming took off 0 bases at V and 1 base at J, with 11 bases between the two ends. The germline V gene encodes CDR1 MDHEN and CDR2 SYDVKM. The CDR3 length is 16 residues. CDR3 bases: TGTGCCAGCAGTTTATGGGGCACAGGACGCACAGATACGCAGTATTTT. Amino acid sequence: CASSLWGTGRTDTQYF.

The V and J genes are TRBV5-1 and TRBJ2-1; 9 positions agree with TRBD2. With V trimmed by 2 bases and J by 7 bases, 7 bases remained unmatched. The CDR3 consists of 15 residues. Germline assignment: CDR1 SGHRS and CDR2 YFSETQ. The CDR3: CASSFGGGAGNEQFF. The DNA of the CDR3 is TGCGCCAGCAGCTTTGGCGGGGGGGCTGGTAATGAGCAGTTCTTC.